This T cell receptor (beta chain) was obtained from a study of blood T cell repertoires in COVID-19. For the study at large: Researchers got acute and convalescent COVID-19 samples from the United States, Italy and Spain. The analysed material was cDNA or gDNA that came from T cells, B-cell-depleted T cells, or PBMCs.

In the authors' methods: Quantification of nucleated cells was approximated via reference gene primer amplification. Profiling relied on immunoSEQ multiplex PCR, and the TCRdb table lists in-frame clones only, not all of them. The V and J calls and clone size come from that table; D and trimming were worked out from the DNA. The sample has approximately 230,000 clones, 70% to 90% seen once. Germline V gene lookup returns CDR1 SGHAT and CDR2 FQNNGV. Trimming cost V 6 bases and J 4 bases, with 15 bases left between them. The CDR3 runs to 14 residues. The sequencing input was peripheral blood. The chain employs TRBV11-2 and TRBJ1-1, with D perhaps TRBD1 (5 bases). This sequence was found in a man between 18 and 29 years old with active or convalescent COVID-19. Here the CDR3 DNA reads TGTGCCAGCAGACAGGAGCTCTCCTCCACTGAAGCTTTCTTT. Protein product: CASRQELSSTEAFF.